These 25 T cell receptor beta chains were sequenced from one sample in a study of CD8+ T cells in alopecia areata. Sample treatment: oral pan-JAK inhibitor, 5-10 mg twice daily. Reverse transcribed after extraction, RNA yielded cDNA as the sequencing template. TCRdb's copy holds only in-frame clones and misses some; the assay was immunoSEQ multiplex PCR. Here the sample spans about 140,000 clones, 82% being singletons. The material was CD8+ T cells sorted from blood, obtained at week 4, from a patient treated with tofacitinib. All receptors derive from a human donor with alopecia areata.

The chain has TRBV11-2 and TRBJ2-5; 7 positions match TRBD2. CDR1 is SGHAT and CDR2 is FQNNGV in the germline V gene. Germline trimming cut 3 bases from V and 7 bases from J; bases unmatched to any gene: 14. The CDR3 runs to 16 residues. The DNA of the CDR3 is TGTGCCAGCAGCTTCCCCCGGACTAGTGGGATGGTGACCCAGTACTTC. Translating it yields CASSFPRTSGMVTQYF.

This chain uses TRBV29-1 with TRBJ2-7, with D possibly called TRBD1 or TRBD2 (6 bases each). The germline gives CDR1 SQVTM, CDR2 ANQGSEA. This CDR3 is built from 13 residues. The germline V and J ends were trimmed by 5 bases and 6 bases, with 17 bases remaining between them. CDR3 residues: CSVSGGEFSEQYF. The CDR3 nucleotides read TGCAGCGTTTCCGGGGGCGAATTCTCCGAGCAGTACTTC.

The chain links TRBV5-1 to TRBJ1-5; TRBD1 aligns across 9 bases. With V trimmed by 4 bases and J by 0 bases, 2 bases remained unmatched. The germline V gene encodes CDR1 SGHRS and CDR2 YFSETQ. The length of the CDR3 is 15 residues. CDR3 sequence (DNA): TGCGCCAGCAGCATGACAGGGGGTAGCAATCAGCCCCAGCATTTT. Translation gives CASSMTGGSNQPQHF.

This chain connects TRBV7-2 to TRBJ2-3; TRBD1 aligns across 10 bases. Trimming removed 3 bases from V and 4 bases from J; junction bases left unmatched: 7. CDR1 is SGHTA and CDR2 is FQGNSA in the germline V gene. CDR3 length equals 16 residues. This CDR3 reads CASSLTGGGLADTQYF. As DNA, the CDR3 is TGTGCCAGCAGCTTGACAGGGGGCGGCCTCGCAGATACGCAGTATTTT.

In its sample, this clone was seen once. The chain joins TRBV11-2 to TRBJ2-3; TRBD1 agrees at 7 bases. CDR1 is SGHAT, CDR2 FQNNGV, per germline. The CDR3 loop spans 16 amino acids. The J segment lost 2 bases and the V segment lost 3 bases, leaving 8 bases of the junction unmatched. CDR3 sequence: CASSFPRDRDTDTQYF. The CDR3 DNA follows: TGTGCCAGCAGCTTTCCCCGGGACAGAGACACAGATACGCAGTATTTT.

This rearrangement joins TRBV6-1 to TRBJ1-2; 8 nucleotides agree with TRBD1. The CDR3 consists of 16 residues. Looked up from germline, CDR1 is MNHNS and CDR2 is SASEGT. V shed 1 base, J shed 2 bases, and the junction held 6 bases outside the gene matches. The CDR3 DNA reads TGTGCCAGCAGTGAAGGGGACAGGCCCCTGAACTATGGCTACACCTTC. This sequence encodes CASSEGDRPLNYGYTF.

The chain couples TRBV4-1 to TRBJ1-5, with D possibly matching TRBD1 (6 bases). Trimming removed 4 bases at V and 4 bases at J, with 11 bases between. Germline-derived CDR1 and CDR2 are MGHRA and YSYEKL. This CDR3 is 14 amino acids long. In nucleotides, the CDR3 is TGCGCCAGCAGCCCCAGCGACAGGAATCAGCCCCAGCATTTT. It is translated as CASSPSDRNQPQHF.

The J gene is TRBJ2-5, the V gene TRBV7-6, with 10 bases aligning to TRBD2. From germline, CDR1 is SGHVS and CDR2 FNYEAQ. V lost 1 base and J lost 3; bases outside the gene matches: 5. The CDR3 has 16 residues. CDR3 residues: CASSLGAGGSEETQYF. CDR3 DNA sequence: TGTGCCAGCAGCTTAGGAGCGGGGGGGAGTGAAGAGACCCAGTACTTC. The full variable domain, its missing parts supplied by reference TRBV7-6 and TRBJ2-5, is GAGVSQSPRYKVTKRGQDVALRCDPISGHVSLYWYRQALGQGPEFLTYFNYEAQQDKSGLPNDRFSAERPEGSISTLTIQRTEQRDSAMYRCASSLGAGGSEETQYFGPGTRLLVL.

The table lists this clone with a few counts. The chain combines TRBV27 with TRBJ2-3; D not certain. The V gene's germline CDR1 is MNHEY and CDR2 SMNVEV (reference sequence). Trimming left V 5 bases short and J 3 bases short, with 9 bases between. This CDR3 contains 13 residues. CDR3 DNA: TGTGCCAGCAGTGCCCTATGGACAGATACGCAGTATTTT. Its protein product is CASSALWTDTQYF.

The gene calls are TRBV7-9 and TRBJ2-3; D gene ambiguous. CDR1 and CDR2 (germline): SEHNR, FQNEAQ (reference sequence). The CDR3 is 12 amino acids. The germline V and J ends were trimmed by 3 bases and 6 bases, with 7 bases remaining between them. CDR3 DNA sequence: TGTGCCAGCAGCTTTGTCGGCGATACGCAGTATTTT. Protein: CASSFVGDTQYF.

The chain combines TRBV27 with TRBJ2-2, with no clear D. V was shortened by 6 bases and J by 2 bases, with 13 bases between the two germline ends. The CDR3 runs 15 residues. Germline CDR1 reads MNHEY; CDR2 reads SMNVEV (reference sequence). The CDR3 here is CASSLREFNTGELFF. The CDR3 DNA reads as TGTGCCAGCAGCTTACGCGAATTCAACACCGGGGAGCTGTTTTTT.

This CDR3 reads CASTDRGDEQYF. The CDR3 DNA sequence: TGTGCCAGCACGGACAGGGGAGACGAGCAGTACTTC. The V call is TRBV7-9, the J call TRBJ2-7; 9 positions match TRBD1. The CDR3 extends over 12 amino acids. Germline CDR1 SEHNR, CDR2 FQNEAQ (reference sequence). V shed 7 bases and J 5 bases; nucleotides not matched to a gene: 3.

The chain employs TRBV7-2 and TRBJ2-1; D may be TRBD2 (6 bases). V was trimmed by 1 base and J by 9 bases, leaving 13 bases between them. This CDR3 contains 14 residues. CDR1 SGHTA and CDR2 FQGNSA come from the germline V gene. The CDR3 protein is CASSLGLGGSEQFF. CDR3 bases: TGTGCCAGCAGCTTAGGTCTTGGGGGGAGTGAGCAGTTCTTC.

This clone was detected only once. As DNA, the CDR3 is TGCGCCAGCAGCTTGGAACTAGTCCACGAGCAGTACTTC. It encodes CASSLELVHEQYF. The chain carries TRBV5-1 and TRBJ2-7; perhaps TRBD2 as D (5 bases). With 0 bases removed from V and 5 bases from J, the gap between germline ends came to 9 bases. The CDR3 totals 13 residues. Germline CDR1 reads SGHRS; CDR2 reads YFSETQ.

The gene calls are TRBV13 and TRBJ2-7; D perhaps matches TRBD1 (6 bases). This CDR3 is 15 amino acids long. CDR1 and CDR2 (germline): PRHDT, FYEKMQ (reference sequence). The ends were cut back, 5 bases at V and 2 bases at J, with 16 bases in the middle. The CDR3 sequence: CASSKTGWGAYEQYF. The CDR3 bases are TGTGCCAGCAGCAAAACAGGGTGGGGTGCCTACGAGCAGTACTTC.

The V call is TRBV9, the J call TRBJ2-1; 9 nucleotides agree with TRBD2. Germline values: CDR1 SGDLS, CDR2 YYNGEE. The CDR3 is made up of 16 amino acids. With 2 bases clipped from V and 1 base from J, the junction kept 4 bases outside the gene matches. The CDR3 is CASSVLLAGSYNEQFF. CDR3 in DNA: TGTGCCAGCAGCGTGTTGCTAGCGGGGTCCTACAATGAGCAGTTCTTC.

This CDR3 reads CASSSPGQGSQYF. The DNA for the CDR3 is TGTGCCAGCAGTTCCCCGGGACAGGGATCCCAGTACTTC. V is TRBV7-9 and J is TRBJ2-5; 9 bases align to TRBD1. V gave up 6 bases and J gave up 9 bases; unmatched junction bases: 8. The germline gives CDR1 SEHNR, CDR2 FQNEAQ (reference sequence). The CDR3 sequence is 13 residues long.

The V gene is TRBV5-1, the J gene TRBJ1-1; 10 nucleotides match TRBD1. The V segment lost 4 bases and the J segment 1 base; nucleotides outside the gene matches: 10. Germline V gives CDR1 SGHRS, CDR2 YFSETQ. The CDR3 has 17 amino acids. The CDR3 DNA is TGCGCCAGCAGCCCACCCGGGACAGGGGCCCAGAACACTGAAGCTTTCTTT. Translating it yields CASSPPGTGAQNTEAFF.

V is TRBV4-1 and J is TRBJ1-1; maybe TRBD1 (5 bases). The CDR3 length is 15 residues. Germline values: CDR1 MGHRA, CDR2 YSYEKL. V was trimmed by 2 bases and J by 0 bases, leaving 10 bases between them. Here the CDR3 reads CASSQRGDLNTEAFF. For the CDR3, the DNA is TGCGCCAGCAGCCAAAGAGGGGACCTGAACACTGAAGCTTTCTTT.

The rearrangement links TRBV19 to TRBJ1-1, with no clear D. The CDR3 consists of 13 residues. CDR1 is LNHDA, CDR2 SQIVND, per germline (reference sequence). The V gene lost 3 bases and the J gene lost 1 base, with 6 bases spanning the gap. Here the CDR3 reads CASSMGQNTEAFF. CDR3 in DNA: TGTGCCAGTAGTATGGGCCAGAACACTGAAGCTTTCTTT.

DNA for the CDR3: TGTGCCAGCGCCGAGGGGGCCTACGAGCAGTACTTC. Its translation is CASAEGAYEQYF. V gene TRBV7-2 combines with J gene TRBJ2-7; D possibly corresponds to TRBD1 (6 bases). Trimming cost V 8 bases and J 2 bases, with 10 bases left between them. CDR1 and CDR2 from the germline V gene are SGHTA and FQGNSA. This CDR3 contains 12 residues.

The V call is TRBV10-1, the J call TRBJ1-1; possible D gene TRBD1, 5 bases. The length of the CDR3 is 13 residues. The V gene lost 4 bases and the J gene lost 4 bases, with 10 bases spanning the gap. Germline assignment: CDR1 WNHNN and CDR2 SYGVQD (reference sequence). DNA of the CDR3: TGCGCCAGCAGTGTTGGGACGAGCACTGAAGCTTTCTTT. Translating gives CASSVGTSTEAFF.

This chain joins TRBV2 and TRBJ2-7, with a tentative D call TRBD2 (6 bases). CDR3 length equals 12 residues. V dropped 6 bases and J dropped 0 bases, with 6 bases sitting between them. Germline-derived CDR1 and CDR2 are SNHLY and FYNNEI. The CDR3 region has the DNA TGTGCCAGCAGCGGGAGCTCCTACGAGCAGTACTTC. This sequence encodes CASSGSSYEQYF.

Only a few counts were recorded for this clone. The rearrangement links TRBV7-9 to TRBJ1-1, with TRBD1 as a possible D gene (6 bases). Per the germline V gene, CDR1 is SEHNR and CDR2 is FQNEAQ (reference sequence). Trimming took off 8 bases at V and 4 bases at J, with 8 bases between the two ends. This CDR3 is 11 amino acids long. The CDR3: CASAGVTEAFF. The DNA of the CDR3 is TGTGCCAGCGCAGGGGTCACTGAAGCTTTCTTT.

The chain joins TRBV15 to TRBJ2-2; D is perhaps TRBD2 (6 bases). CDR1 LNHNV and CDR2 YYDKDF come from the germline V gene (reference sequence). This CDR3 spans 16 amino acids. V was trimmed by 0 bases and J by 4 bases, leaving 12 bases between them. DNA for the CDR3: TGTGCCACCAGCAGAGATGGAGGGGCAGGCACCGGGGAGCTGTTTTTT. Translated: CATSRDGGAGTGELFF. Based on the CDR3 plus reference TRBV15 and TRBJ2-2, the full variable domain is DAMVIQNPRYQVTQFGKPVTLSCSQTLNHNVMYWYQQKSSQAPKLLFHYYDKDFNNEADTPDNFQSRRPNTSFCFLDIRSPGLGDTAMYLCATSRDGGAGTGELFFGEGSRLTVL.